This TCR beta chain is drawn from a study of Ad26.COV2.S vaccination and SARS-CoV-2 variants. V lost 1 base to trimming and J lost 2 bases, with 12 bases between them. Per the germline V gene, CDR1 is SGHDT and CDR2 is YYEEEE. The CDR3 consists of 15 residues. Turning to this clone: Its antigen is still unknown.

As to treatment: 15 to 20 received Ad26.COV2.S at low or high dose, single or two shots; several received placebo; per-sample allocation not given. Sampling occurred on day 63 after the first vaccine or placebo injection. Boston supplied an adult donor aged 18-55 years. Using immunoSEQ multiplex PCR, the repertoire was profiled, and TCRdb retains in-frame clones only, with some absent. The profile shows a few hundred thousand clones, over 75% of them singletons. Regarding the study as a whole: Higher spike-specific TCR breadth was found in vaccine recipients than in placebo recipients. Comparability of non-spike TCR breadth was observed across vaccine and placebo recipients. There was reportedly substantial breadth in spike-specific CD8+ and CD4+ T cell responses after vaccination.

The starting material was peripheral blood, obtained in a trial of Ad26.COV2.S vaccine versus placebo. The receptor was derived from a person between 18 and 65 years old who received the Ad26.COV2.S COVID-19 vaccine or a placebo. The chain combines TRBV5-6 with TRBJ2-5; D may match TRBD1 or TRBD2 (5 bases each). CDR3 in amino acids: CASSLRGRRQETQYF. CDR3 nucleotide sequence: TGTGCCAGCAGCTTGCGGGGCAGGCGACAAGAGACCCAGTACTTC.